This T cell receptor beta chain originates from a study of Tregs in tolerant kidney transplant recipients. Study-wide results and caveats: Biological reproducibility was not directly addressed in this study.

A note on this clone: Its specificity is not known.

The CDR3 contains 11 residues. Assay used: immunoSEQ multiplex PCR; TCRdb lists only in-frame clones, some missing. Of some 250,000 clones listed, approximately 84% are singletons. The V gene is TRBV7-5, the J gene TRBJ1-1. TRBV7-5 is labeled a pseudogene. The origin of this receptor is a human donor in good health. The sample consisted of CD4+ T cells from blood. The DNA for the CDR3 is TGTGTCAGAGCTCCGGACACTGAAGCTTTCTTT. This gives the protein CVRAPDTEAFF.